The clone carrying this T cell receptor beta chain was counted many times. What it recognizes is unknown. TCRdb re-derived calls from the 5' RACE reads in MiXCR, one entry per CDR3 protein. The data show 300,000 to 400,000 distinct CDR3 sequences, less than 20% seen once. The data belong to a study of T-cell memory formation after mild COVID-19. Study summary: In these data, TCR clusters were largely donor specific. Regarding the study as a whole: The appearance of some responding clones in pre-infection memory suggested that cross-reactive memory joined.

Germline V gene data show CDR1 as DFQATT and CDR2 as SNEGSKA (reference sequence). The CDR3 runs to 13 residues. V was cut by 1 base and J by 8 bases, with 14 bases left in between. The sequencing input was PBMCs or a T cell subset sorted from them (not recorded which). This clonotype originated in a young man who had mild COVID-19 (a few samples of this study predate the infection). Cell type and time point are not known. The rearrangement uses TRBV20-1 and TRBJ1-2; D may be TRBD1 (5 bases). DNA for the CDR3: TGCAGTGCTAGAGTAAATGGGGACTGGGGCTACACCTTC. Amino acid sequence: CSARVNGDWGYTF.